The 16 T cell receptor beta chains below all came from one sample that was sequenced in a study of quantifying T cell responses using KT2 cells. Study overall: cDNA was made from DNase-treated RNA using alpha and beta constant primers.

Each cDNA got a UMI-containing oligo ligated at its 3' end. An equimolar mix of RC1.1 and RC1.2 primed the beta chain across TRBC1 and TRBC2. Each CDR3 protein gets one entry after TCRdb re-called the UMI-ligation and nested PCR reads with MiXCR. The sample consists of 40,000 to 50,000 distinct CDR3 sequences, 15% to 20% of them appearing once. Material: PBMCs spiked with cells of the T cell clone KT2. The receptors derive from a human donor.

This clonotype turned up a few times. V gene TRBV4-3 combines with J gene TRBJ2-1; TRBD2 aligns across 9 bases. Looked up from germline, CDR1 is LGHNA and CDR2 is YSLEER. This CDR3 is 16 amino acids long. The V gene end was trimmed by 0 bases and the J gene end by 8 bases; junction bases not matched to a gene: 8. CDR3 coding DNA: TGCGCCAGCAGCCAAGAGGCAGCGGGAGGAGATTATGAGCAGTTCTTC. Translation: CASSQEAAGGDYEQFF.

The genes are TRBV20-1 and TRBJ2-1; 8 positions match TRBD2. J gave up 9 bases and V 6 bases, and 10 bases lay outside the gene matches. This CDR3 contains 13 residues. CDR1 and CDR2 (germline): DFQATT, SNEGSKA (reference sequence). The DNA for the CDR3 is TGCAGTGCCGCAGCGGGAGCCGTTGGTGAGCAGTTCTTC. This codes for CSAAAGAVGEQFF.

In this sample, this clonotype turned up a few times. The chain joins TRBV7-9 to TRBJ2-7, with D possibly TRBD1 on 6 matching bases. The V end was cut by 2 bases, the J end by 0 bases, with 17 bases between. From germline, CDR1 is SEHNR and CDR2 FQNEAQ (reference sequence). The CDR3 totals 17 residues. The CDR3 region has the DNA TGTGCCAGCAGCTTATCCAGGGGATGGACGGACTCCTACGAGCAGTACTTC. Protein: CASSLSRGWTDSYEQYF.

The chain has TRBV12-5 and TRBJ2-5; no definite D call. V dropped 10 bases and J dropped 1 base, with 16 bases sitting between them. CDR1 is LGHNT, CDR2 FRNRAP, per germline. This CDR3 has 14 residues. CDR3 protein: CATAGLTAQETQYF. The CDR3 region has the DNA TGTGCTACCGCCGGGCTCACAGCCCAAGAGACCCAGTACTTC.

This clonotype was detected a few times. The V call is TRBV3-1, the J call TRBJ1-1, with 9 bases matching TRBD1. There are 14 residues in the CDR3. The V gene's germline CDR1 is LGHDT and CDR2 YNNKEL (reference sequence). V shed 5 bases, J shed 0 bases, and the junction held 1 base outside the gene matches. CDR3 residues: CASSGTGLNTEAFF. Written as DNA, the CDR3 is TGTGCCAGCAGCGGGACAGGGTTGAACACTGAAGCTTTCTTT.

This clonotype showed up just once. A much larger clone lies a single base off, so this may be a read error. V and J are TRBV12-3 or TRBV12-4 and TRBJ2-7; tentatively, D is TRBD2 (7 bases). This CDR3 contains 15 residues. The CDR3 coding sequence is TGTGCCAGCAGTAGTACTCGGGGGGCTCGGAACGAGCAGAACTTC. Amino acid sequence: CASSSTRGARNEQNF.

The table lists this clonotype with a few counts. The chain couples TRBV5-1 to TRBJ2-7; D is possibly TRBD2 (6 bases). Per germline, CDR1 SGHRS and CDR2 YFSETQ. The CDR3 length is 14 residues. Between the trimmed V and J ends, which lost 1 base and 3 bases, there was a span of 11 bases. The CDR3 sequence is CASSLWRGDYEQYF. The CDR3 DNA sequence: TGCGCCAGCAGCTTGTGGAGGGGTGACTACGAGCAGTACTTC. Supplemented by reference TRBV5-1 and TRBJ2-7, the full variable domain reads KAGVTQTPRYLIKTRGQQVTLSCSPISGHRSVSWYQQTPGQGLQFLFEYFSETQRNKGNFPGRFSGRQFSNSRSEMNVSTLELGDSALYLCASSLWRGDYEQYFGPGTRLTVT.

This clonotype was detected many times. This chain joins TRBV19 and TRBJ2-3; 8 nucleotides match TRBD2. The CDR3 is 15 amino acids. The germline V gene encodes CDR1 LNHDA and CDR2 SQIVND (reference sequence). J gave up 4 bases and V 5 bases, and 8 bases lay outside the gene matches. The CDR3, as DNA: TGTGCCAGTAGTGTGACCGGGACTAGTCCAGATACGCAGTATTTT. Its translation is CASSVTGTSPDTQYF. The whole variable domain, remainder taken from reference TRBV19 and TRBJ2-3, is DGGITQSPKYLFRKEGQNVTLSCEQNLNHDAMYWYRQDPGQGLRLIYYSQIVNDFQKGDIAEGYSVSREKKESFPLTVTSAQKNPTAFYLCASSVTGTSPDTQYFGPGTRLTVL.

This clonotype has a handful of counts. The chain links TRBV7-8 to TRBJ1-5, with D possibly matching TRBD1 (5 bases). The V end lost 5 bases, the J end lost 1 base, and 9 bases lay between the germline ends. Germline V CDR1 and CDR2: SGHVS, FQNEAQ. This CDR3 has 14 amino acids. The CDR3 region has the DNA TGTGCCAGCAGCGGGCGGGACAGCAATCAGCCCCAGCATTTT. It is translated as CASSGRDSNQPQHF.

The rearrangement links TRBV20-1 to TRBJ1-4, with TRBD1 matching over 10 bases. V was clipped by 1 base and J by 5 bases; unmatched bases: 1. The CDR3 consists of 14 residues. Germline CDR1 and CDR2: DFQATT and SNEGSKA (reference sequence). Here the CDR3 DNA reads TGCAGTGCTAGAGGGGGACAGGGGAATGAAAAACTGTTTTTT. This encodes CSARGGQGNEKLFF.

This clonotype was detected many times. The chain is built from TRBV7-6 and TRBJ2-1, with D possibly being TRBD2 (6 bases). V gave up 6 bases and J gave up 2 bases, with 14 bases separating them. Per germline, CDR1 SGHVS and CDR2 FNYEAQ. The CDR3 length is 15 residues. CDR3 DNA sequence: TGTGCCAGCAGTCTTTTCCGGGAGACCTACAATGAGCAGTTCTTC. Translation: CASSLFRETYNEQFF.

This clonotype has ten or more counts. Here the CDR3 reads CSVEESRGHGTSFEETQYF. The CDR3 DNA is TGCAGCGTTGAAGAGTCCAGGGGGCATGGGACTAGCTTTGAAGAGACCCAGTACTTC. J is TRBJ2-5 and V is TRBV29-1; possibly TRBD2 for D (9 bases). V was shortened by 0 bases and J by 3 bases, with 26 bases between the two germline ends. Germline lookup yields CDR1 SQVTM and CDR2 ANQGSEA. The CDR3 runs 19 residues.

This clonotype was recorded a few times. The rearrangement joins TRBV20-1 to TRBJ2-1; tentative D call: TRBD2 (5 bases). Trimming removed 3 bases at V and 0 bases at J, with 12 bases between. Germline values: CDR1 DFQATT, CDR2 SNEGSKA (reference sequence). CDR3 length: 15 amino acids. CDR3 loop: CSASSTGSSYNEQFF. Written as DNA, the CDR3 is TGCAGTGCTAGCAGCACGGGGAGCTCCTACAATGAGCAGTTCTTC.

Sample share makes this clonotype large. The V call is TRBV6-5, the J call TRBJ2-5; D is perhaps TRBD1 (6 bases). The CDR3 runs 16 residues. The germline V gene has CDR1 MNHEY and CDR2 SVGAGI. V lost 2 bases and J lost 4, with 17 bases in between. CDR3 bases: TGTGCCAGCAGTTACCCGCAAGGCGAGGGGGTAGAGACCCAGTACTTC. Translated, it gives CASSYPQGEGVETQYF.

The sample holds a few counts of this clonotype. The chain couples TRBV25-1 to TRBJ2-3; TRBD1 or TRBD2 may be the D gene (6 bases each). The V end lost 3 bases, the J end lost 4 bases, and 11 bases lay between the germline ends. The germline gives CDR1 MGHDK, CDR2 SYGVNS. CDR3 length equals 14 residues. The CDR3 bases are TGTGCCAGCAGTGATAGGGGGGCTTCAGATACGCAGTATTTT. The encoded protein is CASSDRGASDTQYF.

This clonotype came up many times. The chain couples TRBV24-1 to TRBJ2-2, with D possibly called TRBD1 or TRBD2 (5 bases each). The V end lost 4 bases, the J end lost 1 base, and 12 bases lay between the germline ends. CDR3 size: 16 residues. In germline, CDR1 is KGHDR, CDR2 SFDVKD. CDR3 loop: CATSDPGTGNTGELFF. The CDR3 bases are TGTGCCACCAGTGACCCCGGGACCGGGAACACCGGGGAGCTGTTTTTT.